This TCR beta chain was captured in a study of a mutant IDH1 vaccine in newly diagnosed glioma. Clones were read by immunoSEQ multiplex PCR, and TCRdb kept only the in-frame ones, dropping some. The sample carries over 55,000 clones, around 82% recorded once. Comments on this clone: The antigen is not known.

Time point: week 5, during vaccination. Vaccination used 300 ug of mutant IDH1 20-mer peptide per dose, with topical imiquimod. V shed 3 bases, J shed 7 bases, and the junction held 6 bases outside the gene matches. Germline lookup yields CDR1 SGHTA and CDR2 FQGTGA. CDR3 length: 15 residues. The rearrangement uses TRBV7-3 and TRBJ2-2, with TRBD1 matching 9 bases. The material was PBMCs, obtained from a glioma patient whose treatment included an IDH1 peptide vaccine. The TCR was taken from a young woman with glioma. Some clones in this sample may be carry-over from other donors' samples. CDR3: CASSFGQGNNGELFF. CDR3 coding DNA: TGTGCCAGCAGCTTCGGACAGGGGAATAACGGGGAGCTGTTTTTT. The variable domain in full, with the rest retrieved from reference TRBV7-3 and TRBJ2-2, is GAGVSQTPSNKVTEKGKYVELRCDPISGHTALYWYRQSLGQGPEFLIYFQGTGAADDSGLPNDRFFAVRPEGSVSTLKIQRTERGDSAVYLCASSFGQGNNGELFFGEGSRLTVL.